These 21 T cell receptor beta chains were sequenced from one sample in a study of cytomegalovirus exposure and HLA in healthy donors. PCR amplification relied on 60 Vbeta primers (plus 13 Jbeta primers). Profiling relied on immunoSEQ multiplex PCR, and the TCRdb table lists in-frame clones only, not all of them. Of about 140,000 clones detected, approximately 79% appear once; the ten largest clones hold about 1%. Sequenced sample: PBMCs. These TCRs come from a young man in good health and CMV-seronegative.

The chain carries TRBV2 and TRBJ1-5; D call uncertain. The ends were cut back, 6 bases at V and 4 bases at J, with 10 bases in the middle. This CDR3 spans 13 amino acids. Looked up from germline, CDR1 is SNHLY and CDR2 is FYNNEI. CDR3 in DNA: TGTGCCAGCAGCATAGACGGGAATCAGCCCCAGCATTTT. This sequence encodes CASSIDGNQPQHF.

CDR3 DNA sequence: TGCAGCGTTGAAATAGCGGGGACAGATACGCAGTATTTT. Protein product: CSVEIAGTDTQYF. The chain carries TRBV29-1 and TRBJ2-3, with 8 bases fitting TRBD2. CDR1 and CDR2 (germline): SQVTM, ANQGSEA. The CDR3 is 13 amino acids. Trimming cost V 2 bases and J 3 bases; bases outside gene matches: 1.

The V and J genes are TRBV6-5 and TRBJ2-6, with 9 bases aligning to TRBD1. This CDR3 contains 15 residues. J gave up 4 bases and V 6 bases, and 4 bases lay outside the gene matches. CDR1 is MNHEY, CDR2 SVGAGI, per germline. This CDR3 reads CASSNRGPGANVLTF. CDR3 DNA sequence: TGTGCCAGCAGCAACAGGGGGCCCGGGGCCAACGTCCTGACTTTC.

The J gene is TRBJ2-1, the V gene TRBV5-1; TRBD2 is a possible D gene (6 bases). The CDR3 has 14 residues. CDR1 is SGHRS and CDR2 is YFSETQ in the germline V gene. Trimming took 1 base from V and 9 from J, leaving 14 bases between them. CDR3 amino acids: CASSLHPGEVEQFF. CDR3 DNA sequence: TGCGCCAGCAGCTTGCACCCCGGGGAGGTTGAGCAGTTCTTC.

This clone was counted ten times or more. The V and J genes are TRBV12-5 and TRBJ2-2; 7 bases agree with TRBD1. CDR3 length: 15 amino acids. J gave up 1 base and V 3 bases, and 2 bases lay outside the gene matches. The germline V gene encodes CDR1 LGHNT and CDR2 FRNRAP. CDR3 coding DNA: TGTGCTAGTGGTTTTCGACAGGGGAACACCGGGGAGCTGTTTTTT. Its translation: CASGFRQGNTGELFF.

The rearrangement links TRBV10-3 to TRBJ2-5, with 7 bases aligning to TRBD1. The tail of the sequence fits TRBJ2-7 better, so the J call may be wrong. This CDR3 comprises 14 residues. Germline loops: CDR1 ENHRY, CDR2 SYGVKD. The CDR3 coding sequence is TGTGCCATCAGTGGGGGACAGTTCAGCTACGAGCAGTACTTC. This sequence encodes CAISGGQFSYEQYF.

The CDR3 loop reads CASSPPLGLAGGKNIQYF. The CDR3 region has the DNA TGTGCCAGCAGCCCCCCGTTGGGACTAGCGGGGGGGAAAAACATTCAGTACTTC. V gene TRBV4-2 combines with J gene TRBJ2-4, with 16 bases aligning to TRBD2. Per germline, CDR1 LGHNA and CDR2 YNFKEQ. This CDR3 contains 18 residues. The ends lost 4 bases at V and 4 bases at J; junction bases unmatched: 7.

Details on this clone: One end of the junction fails to match germline, which may point to a read error. The V gene is TRBV23-1, the J gene TRBJ1-2; D perhaps matches TRBD1 (6 bases). TRBV23-1 is known as an ORF, though its function is uncertain. CDR3 length: 14 amino acids. The CDR3 sequence: CASSQPTARGRLPF. The CDR3 DNA is TGCGCCAGCAGTCAACCCACTGCCAGGGGCCGGTTACCCTTC.

J is TRBJ1-1 and V is TRBV5-1; D unclear. Germline values: CDR1 SGHRS, CDR2 YFSETQ. Trimming cost V 7 bases and J 1 base, with 14 bases left between them. The CDR3 length is 14 residues. The DNA of the CDR3 is TGCGCCAGCGAGAGCGGGCCGGAGAACACTGAAGCTTTCTTT. It specifies CASESGPENTEAFF.

The CDR3 DNA is TGTGCCAGCTCAACCGACAGGGGTAATTCACCCCTCCACTTT. Its translation: CASSTDRGNSPLHF. V is TRBV18 and J is TRBJ1-6; 8 bases agree with TRBD1. In germline, CDR1 is KGHSH, CDR2 LQKENI. Unmatched junction bases numbered 3, after V lost 5 bases and J lost 6 bases. The CDR3 spans 14 residues.

This clone occurred a few times. The chain employs TRBV9 and TRBJ2-1, with D maybe TRBD2 (5 bases). Germline V gene lookup returns CDR1 SGDLS and CDR2 YYNGEE. The CDR3 totals 14 residues. V was shortened by 2 bases and J by 5 bases, with 11 bases between the two germline ends. CDR3 amino acids: CASSVGGLNNEQFF. CDR3 nucleotides: TGTGCCAGCAGCGTGGGCGGACTGAACAATGAGCAGTTCTTC.

In DNA form, the CDR3 reads TGTGCCAGCAACCTCTGGGCGGGGGTGGAAGAGACCCAGTACTTC. Protein product: CASNLWAGVEETQYF. The chain carries TRBV5-5 and TRBJ2-5; 7 bases line up with TRBD2. The V gene's germline CDR1 is SGHKS and CDR2 YYEKEE (reference sequence). V gave up 6 bases and J gave up 3 bases; unmatched junction bases: 11. CDR3 length equals 15 residues.

The rearrangement links TRBV7-6 to TRBJ2-1; 8 positions match TRBD1. J lost 4 bases, V lost 2 bases, and 13 bases had no gene match. CDR3 length: 18 amino acids. CDR1 SGHVS and CDR2 FNYEAQ come from the germline V gene. The CDR3 spells CASSLRVVSGGPYNEQFF. As DNA, the CDR3 is TGTGCCAGCAGCTTAAGGGTTGTTTCAGGGGGCCCTTACAATGAGCAGTTCTTC.

This clone was counted a few times. The chain employs TRBV5-4 and TRBJ1-2; 8 bases are shared with TRBD1. CDR3 length equals 15 residues. V dropped 4 bases and J dropped 2; count of bases not matched to a gene: 7. CDR1 is SGHNT, CDR2 YYREEE, per germline (reference sequence). CDR3 loop: CASSPGQGWNYGYTF. The CDR3 bases are TGTGCCAGCAGCCCCGGACAGGGCTGGAACTATGGCTACACCTTC.

V gene TRBV30 combines with J gene TRBJ1-1; 8 positions match TRBD1. The junction had 13 bases not matched to a gene; V was cut back by 5 bases and J by 5 bases. Per the germline V gene, CDR1 is GTSNPN and CDR2 is SVGIG (reference sequence). The CDR3 has 15 amino acids. As DNA, the CDR3 is TGTGCCTGGTTGGGGATCAGGGGGCTGAGGACTGAAGCTTTCTTT. Its translation: CAWLGIRGLRTEAFF.

This chain uses TRBV4-2 with TRBJ1-3; tentative D call: TRBD1 (5 bases). Trimming removed 3 bases from V and 0 bases from J, with 18 bases in between. Germline V CDR1 and CDR2: LGHNA, YNFKEQ. The CDR3 is 18 residues long. CDR3 sequence reads: CASSHEPGRAISGNTIYF. The CDR3 DNA sequence: TGTGCCAGCAGCCACGAACCCGGCAGGGCGATCTCTGGAAACACCATATATTTT.

This clone was recorded a few times. The rearrangement joins TRBV10-3 to TRBJ1-1; no clear D. V was pared by 10 bases and J by 1 base, with 16 bases between. This CDR3 region has 14 residues. Germline V CDR1 and CDR2: ENHRY, SYGVKD. The CDR3 region has the DNA TGTGCCACCCATGGGTCCCGAGGGAACACTGAAGCTTTCTTT. This translates into CATHGSRGNTEAFF.

The chain joins TRBV30 to TRBJ2-3; TRBD1 might be the D (6 bases). CDR1 GTSNPN and CDR2 SVGIG come from the germline V gene (reference sequence). V was cut by 0 bases and J by 3 bases, with 10 bases left in between. The CDR3 consists of 14 residues. CDR3 DNA: TGTGCCTGGAGTGTAGGCAGGGGTACAGATACGCAGTATTTT. Its translation is CAWSVGRGTDTQYF.

This clone was seen once. The rearrangement joins TRBV6-1 to TRBJ1-2; no reliable D call. The CDR3 sequence is 14 residues long. The germline CDR1 and CDR2 sequences are MNHNS and SASEGT. V lost 3 bases and J lost 0, with 8 bases in between. CDR3 nucleotides: TGTGCCAGCAGTGATGCCGCAGCTAACTATGGCTACACCTTC. This encodes CASSDAAANYGYTF.

The chain employs TRBV5-1 and TRBJ2-3; a possible D gene is TRBD1 (6 bases). The CDR3 runs to 14 residues. Looked up from germline, CDR1 is SGHRS and CDR2 is YFSETQ. The V end lost 4 bases, the J end lost 6 bases, and 15 bases lay between the germline ends. The CDR3 loop is CASSPLPGDDTQYF. The CDR3 coding sequence is TGCGCCAGCAGCCCGCTGCCAGGGGACGATACGCAGTATTTT.

The genes are TRBV4-1 and TRBJ1-5, with D perhaps TRBD1 (5 bases). Looked up from germline, CDR1 is MGHRA and CDR2 is YSYEKL. The CDR3 consists of 16 residues. Trimming left V 1 base short and J 2 bases short, with 12 bases between. As DNA, the CDR3 is TGCGCCAGCAGCCAAGGACATCTGACAGGCAATCAGCCCCAGCATTTT. This translates into CASSQGHLTGNQPQHF.